This TCR beta chain originates from a study of blood T cell repertoires in COVID-19. Deletions cut 3 bases from V and 4 bases from J, with 9 bases between. The CDR3 spans 14 residues. The V gene's germline CDR1 is SGHTA and CDR2 FQGNSA. Libraries were prepared by immunoSEQ multiplex PCR; TCRdb keeps only in-frame clonotypes and omits some of them. The repertoire holds some 240,000 clones, with approximately 78% as singletons. The sequence was collected from a woman aged 60 to 75 with active or convalescent COVID-19. Sequencing was performed on peripheral blood. The J gene is TRBJ1-4, the V gene TRBV7-2, with D perhaps TRBD1 (5 bases). In DNA form, the CDR3 reads TGTGCCAGCAGCTTGGGGGGTCATAATGAAAAACTGTTTTTT. This codes for CASSLGGHNEKLFF.